A single sample is the source of the 9 T cell receptor beta chains below, sequenced in a study of T cell repertoires in cytomegalovirus infection. One entry per CDR3 protein results from TCRdb running MiXCR on the reads. This table holds roughly 300,000 distinct CDR3 sequences, about 26% found once. The sequenced material came from PBMCs. The receptors come from a human donor in good health (CMV status not recorded). Some clones in this sample may be carry-over from other donors' samples.

This clonotype was seen many times. This chain joins TRBV7-2 and TRBJ2-1; possibly TRBD1 for D (5 bases). Germline lookup yields CDR1 SGHTA and CDR2 FQGNSA. The V gene lost 4 bases and the J gene lost 0 bases, with 10 bases spanning the gap. The CDR3 contains 15 residues. CDR3 residues: CASSSRAGSYNEQFF. CDR3 DNA: TGTGCCAGCAGCTCCAGGGCCGGCTCCTACAATGAGCAGTTCTTC.

This clonotype was seen repeatedly, ten times or more. J is TRBJ2-5 and V is TRBV7-2; 9 nucleotides line up with TRBD2. This CDR3 has 16 residues. V trimming: 2 bases; J trimming: 1 base; junction bases outside the gene matches: 5. The germline V gene has CDR1 SGHTA and CDR2 FQGNSA. CDR3 bases: TGTGCCAGCAGCTTATTACGCGGGAGGGGCCAAGAGACCCAGTACTTC. It encodes CASSLLRGRGQETQYF.

Only a few counts were recorded for this clonotype. The rearrangement uses TRBV7-2 and TRBJ2-7; D might be TRBD1 or TRBD2, each matching 7 bases. Trimming left V 5 bases short and J 2 bases short, with 19 bases between. This CDR3 comprises 16 residues. CDR1 and CDR2 (germline): SGHTA, FQGNSA. CDR3 nucleotides: TGTGCCAGCAGCCGGGGGGCGACAGGGTCCCCCTACGAGCAGTACTTC. Translating gives CASSRGATGSPYEQYF.

This clonotype occurred a few times. The chain combines TRBV11-3 with TRBJ2-2, with TRBD1 identical over 8 bases. Germline V gene lookup returns CDR1 SGHNT and CDR2 YENEEA. The CDR3 runs 16 residues. The V and J ends lost 5 bases and 4 bases, in that order; junction bases with no gene match: 9. The CDR3 protein is CASSPGGQGPTGELFF. The CDR3 DNA sequence: TGTGCCAGCAGCCCGGGCGGACAGGGACCCACCGGGGAGCTGTTTTTT.

This clonotype occurred a few times. This chain joins TRBV28 and TRBJ1-2; D gene uncertain. Trimming removed 9 bases from V and 7 bases from J, with 15 bases in between. CDR3 size: 12 residues. The V gene's germline CDR1 is MDHEN and CDR2 SYDVKM. In DNA form, the CDR3 reads TGTGCCAGTAGGCCGACTCAACCTGGCTACACCTTC. This sequence encodes CASRPTQPGYTF.

At least ten counts were recorded for this clonotype. The chain combines TRBV7-2 with TRBJ2-7, with a weak D call TRBD1 (6 bases). The CDR3 is made up of 15 amino acids. CDR1 and CDR2 (germline): SGHTA, FQGNSA. V was cut by 1 base and J by 3 bases, with 13 bases left in between. The CDR3 loop reads CASSLVGDRRYEQYF. The CDR3 DNA reads as TGTGCCAGCAGCTTAGTAGGCGACAGGCGCTACGAGCAGTACTTC.

The V gene is TRBV18, the J gene TRBJ2-1, with 10 bases identical to TRBD2. Trimming removed 3 bases from V and 3 bases from J; junction bases left unmatched: 2. The CDR3 contains 15 residues. CDR1 and CDR2 (germline): KGHSH, LQKENI. In nucleotides, the CDR3 is TGTGCCAGCTCACCCGAGCGGGAGGGCTACAATGAGCAGTTCTTC. Translating gives CASSPEREGYNEQFF.

This clonotype was counted between two and nine times. The rearrangement uses TRBV2 and TRBJ2-3, with D unclear. Germline CDR1 SNHLY, CDR2 FYNNEI. Trimming stripped 8 bases from V and 4 bases from J, with 19 bases between. The CDR3 totals 15 residues. The CDR3 loop reads CASHKFGVGADTQYF. In nucleotides, the CDR3 is TGTGCCAGCCACAAGTTTGGGGTTGGAGCAGATACGCAGTATTTT.

The chain uses TRBV7-2 and TRBJ2-7; 15 bases agree with TRBD2. CDR1 SGHTA and CDR2 FQGNSA come from the germline V gene. V gave up 1 base and J gave up 7 bases; unmatched junction bases: 8. This CDR3 contains 17 residues. The CDR3 DNA reads TGTGCCAGCAGCTTAGGCCGGACTAGCGGGAGGGCTGGGGAGCAGTACTTC. It encodes CASSLGRTSGRAGEQYF.